One sample yielded the 18 T cell receptor beta chains listed below, sequenced in a study of cytomegalovirus exposure and HLA in healthy donors. The study ran its PCR with 60 Vbeta and 13 Jbeta primers. Sequenced by immunoSEQ multiplex PCR; TCRdb stores in-frame clones only, minus some. This table holds 60,000 to 85,000 clones, more than 75% found once. The source material was PBMCs. The receptors here all came from a man aged 40-55 years in good health and CMV-seronegative.

This chain joins TRBV6-1 and TRBJ2-5, with TRBD1 identical over 8 bases. The germline gives CDR1 MNHNS, CDR2 SASEGT. The CDR3 contains 14 residues. The trim removed 6 bases at V and 5 bases at J, leaving 8 bases unmatched. CDR3 loop: CASSPDRESETQYF. The CDR3 DNA reads as TGTGCCAGCAGCCCGGACAGGGAGAGCGAGACCCAGTACTTC.

The chain links TRBV6-4 to TRBJ1-5; a possible D gene is TRBD1 (5 bases). The V end lost 3 bases, the J end lost 7 bases, and 16 bases lay between the germline ends. The CDR3 is 15 residues long. Germline V lookup: CDR1 MRHNA, CDR2 SNTAGT. This CDR3 is CASSEEPGGIQPQHF. In DNA form, the CDR3 reads TGTGCCAGCAGTGAGGAACCGGGGGGTATCCAGCCCCAGCATTTT.

The rearrangement uses TRBV12-5 and TRBJ1-5, with D possibly matching TRBD1 (6 bases). There are 17 residues in the CDR3. The germline V and J ends were trimmed by 3 bases and 0 bases, with 15 bases remaining between them. From germline, CDR1 is LGHNT and CDR2 FRNRAP. The CDR3 sequence: CASGLTQGLDSNQPQHF. In DNA form, the CDR3 reads TGTGCTAGTGGTTTAACTCAGGGGCTCGATAGCAATCAGCCCCAGCATTTT.

This clone occurred a few times. The chain combines TRBV5-1 with TRBJ1-1; possible D gene TRBD1, 5 bases. This CDR3 comprises 15 residues. Germline loops: CDR1 SGHRS, CDR2 YFSETQ. Deletions cut 5 bases from V and 3 bases from J, with 17 bases between. DNA for the CDR3: TGCGCCAGCAGAGATTCCTCAGGGCTATACACTGAAGCTTTCTTT. This gives the protein CASRDSSGLYTEAFF. Full variable domain (remainder filled in from reference TRBV5-1 and TRBJ1-1): KAGVTQTPRYLIKTRGQQVTLSCSPISGHRSVSWYQQTPGQGLQFLFEYFSETQRNKGNFPGRFSGRQFSNSRSEMNVSTLELGDSALYLCASRDSSGLYTEAFFGQGTRLTVV.

The genes are TRBV30 and TRBJ1-2; TRBD1 aligns across 12 bases. Germline CDR1 reads GTSNPN; CDR2 reads SVGIG (reference sequence). V lost 5 bases, J lost 0 bases, and 10 bases stayed unmatched. This CDR3 spans 17 amino acids. CDR3 region: CAWRLGTGGQANYGYTF. The CDR3 DNA follows: TGTGCCTGGCGTTTAGGGACAGGGGGCCAAGCTAACTATGGCTACACCTTC.

The chain employs TRBV30 and TRBJ2-1; TRBD1 agrees at 10 bases. CDR3 length: 15 residues. V trimming: 3 bases; J trimming: 7 bases; junction bases outside the gene matches: 9. Germline-derived CDR1 and CDR2 are GTSNPN and SVGIG (reference sequence). DNA of the CDR3: TGTGCCTGGAGCCCAGAGGGGACAGGGGTAAATGAGCAGTTCTTC. As protein: CAWSPEGTGVNEQFF.

The rearrangement joins TRBV9 to TRBJ1-1, with D possibly matching TRBD1 (5 bases). The CDR3 runs 20 residues. Looked up from germline, CDR1 is SGDLS and CDR2 is YYNGEE. V was clipped by 4 bases and J by 1 base, with 29 bases between them. The DNA for the CDR3 is TGTGCCAGCAGCCTATCTGATACAGGCCTTGAGGACCTTTGGAACACTGAAGCTTTCTTT. This translates into CASSLSDTGLEDLWNTEAFF.

The CDR3 reads CASSRPAGATDTQYF. In nucleotides, the CDR3 is TGTGCCAGCAGCCGCCCGGCAGGGGCAACAGATACGCAGTATTTT. The V gene is TRBV11-1, the J gene TRBJ2-3; a weak D match, TRBD1 (6 bases). The germline CDR1 and CDR2 sequences are SGHAT and FQDESV (reference sequence). CDR3 size: 15 residues. Deletions cut 5 bases from V and 3 bases from J, with 15 bases between.

This sequence joins TRBV5-1 and TRBJ2-7; the D is unclear. V shed 0 bases and J shed 5 bases, with 12 bases lying between them. Germline V gene lookup returns CDR1 SGHRS and CDR2 YFSETQ. The CDR3 has 14 residues. The CDR3 region is CASSLDATSDEQYF. CDR3 DNA: TGCGCCAGCAGCTTGGACGCAACGTCGGACGAGCAGTACTTC.

The chain uses TRBV7-8 and TRBJ2-2; 9 bases line up with TRBD2. Germline loops: CDR1 SGHVS, CDR2 FQNEAQ. V lost 0 bases to trimming and J lost 7 bases; unmatched junction nucleotides: 6. The CDR3 spans 16 residues. The CDR3: CASSLAPSGVGGELFF. As DNA, the CDR3 is TGTGCCAGCAGCTTAGCTCCTAGCGGGGTGGGCGGGGAGCTGTTTTTT.

The chain has TRBV7-2 and TRBJ1-2; D is perhaps TRBD1 (6 bases). The V end was cut by 4 bases, the J end by 1 base, with 13 bases between. This CDR3 contains 15 residues. The V gene's germline CDR1 is SGHTA and CDR2 FQGNSA. In nucleotides, the CDR3 is TGTGCCAGCAGCTCCCGGGAGGGGGGTAACTATGGCTACACCTTC. Translating it yields CASSSREGGNYGYTF.

The V call is TRBV30, the J call TRBJ2-7, with 8 bases matching TRBD1. The V segment lost 4 bases and the J segment 3 bases; nucleotides outside the gene matches: 5. The CDR3 runs to 13 residues. Germline V gives CDR1 GTSNPN, CDR2 SVGIG (reference sequence). Written as DNA, the CDR3 is TGTGCCTGGAAAGGACAGGGCTACTACGAGCAGTACTTC. Its protein is CAWKGQGYYEQYF.

The chain joins TRBV19 to TRBJ1-5, with a possible D match to TRBD1 (5 bases). The CDR3 length is 14 residues. CDR1 is LNHDA, CDR2 SQIVND, per germline (reference sequence). Trimming removed 8 bases at V and 5 bases at J, with 16 bases between. CDR3 region: CASALFRDYQPQHF. The CDR3 bases are TGTGCCAGTGCCTTATTCAGGGACTATCAGCCCCAGCATTTT.

The rearrangement links TRBV28 to TRBJ2-7, with a tentative D call TRBD1 (6 bases). V lost 5 bases and J 3 bases, leaving 11 bases between the germline ends. CDR1 and CDR2 from the germline V gene are MDHEN and SYDVKM. This CDR3 has 13 residues. The CDR3 DNA is TGTGCCAGCAGTCCCCGACAGGACTACGAGCAGTACTTC. Amino acids: CASSPRQDYEQYF.

The chain has TRBV14 and TRBJ2-1, with D hard to call. CDR3 length: 12 residues. CDR1 and CDR2 (germline): SGHDN, FVKESK. V lost 1 base and J 8 bases, leaving 6 bases between the germline ends. The CDR3 reads CASSQVGYEQFF. The DNA for the CDR3 is TGTGCCAGCAGCCAAGTTGGCTATGAGCAGTTCTTC.

This clone was observed once. In DNA form, the CDR3 reads TGTGCCTGGACCGAACGAGGGGGCGGAGGCTACACCTTC. Residues: CAWTERGGGGYTF. The chain recombines TRBV30 with TRBJ1-2; 7 nucleotides match TRBD1. V was clipped by 4 bases and J by 8 bases; unmatched bases: 10. This CDR3 contains 13 residues. Germline CDR1 is GTSNPN and CDR2 is SVGIG (reference sequence).

The chain joins TRBV28 to TRBJ2-7; 7 bases are shared with TRBD2. Losses at the gene ends were 8 bases for V and 0 bases for J; bases not matched to a gene: 13. The germline CDR1 and CDR2 sequences are MDHEN and SYDVKM. The CDR3 runs to 16 residues. In DNA, the CDR3 is TGTGCCAGCTGGCAGACGGGGGGAAGGGTCTCCTACGAGCAGTACTTC. Amino acid sequence: CASWQTGGRVSYEQYF.

This clone occurred a few times. The chain has TRBV28 and TRBJ2-5; 8 nucleotides align to TRBD1. Unmatched junction bases numbered 5, after V lost 6 bases and J lost 5 bases. The germline gives CDR1 MDHEN, CDR2 SYDVKM. The CDR3 has 13 residues. The CDR3, as DNA: TGTGCCAGCAGCAGGACAGGGATGGAGACCCAGTACTTC. It yields the protein CASSRTGMETQYF.